This T cell receptor (beta chain) was captured by sequencing in a study of cytomegalovirus exposure and HLA in healthy donors. The study, taken as a whole, reports: Most TCR sequences were rare, but some public TCRs occurred in many donors. The investigators catalogued 150 to 200 TCR beta chains as cytomegalovirus-associated. Sequencing depth roughly uniform across donors was assumed in presence/absence analyses.

The PCR had 60 Vbeta and 13 Jbeta primers. Source study methods: As a later analysis found, there were 60 million to 90 million unique TCR beta chains, of which roughly 11 million were shared. Here immunoSEQ multiplex PCR was the method, and the copy in TCRdb shows in-frame clones only, minus some. V, J and clone size derive from that table, while D and trimming were established from the DNA sequence. In the table there are 120,000 or so clones, more than 9% of which are singletons. There are 14 residues in the CDR3. Trimming at V came to 3 bases and at J to 4 bases, leaving 4 bases not matched to a gene. Germline lookup yields CDR1 MNHEY and CDR2 SMNVEV (reference sequence). Concerning this clone: Its antigen remains unidentified.

The chain recombines TRBV27 with TRBJ2-7, with 9 bases that match TRBD2. This TCR was recovered from a woman aged 18-29 years in good health and CMV-seropositive. Input material: PBMCs. CDR3 DNA: TGTGCCAGCAGTTTCGCGGGAGGGGGTTACGAGCAGTACTTC. Encoded protein: CASSFAGGGYEQYF.